This TCR beta chain was sequenced for a study of blood T cell repertoires in COVID-19. Across the study: Whether acute or convalescent, the COVID-19 samples came from the United States, Italy and Spain.

Libraries were prepared by immunoSEQ multiplex PCR; TCRdb keeps only in-frame clonotypes and omits some of them. The repertoire holds about 210,000 clones, roughly 90% seen once, with approximately 8.2% in the top ten. The receptor was derived from a woman in her late teens or twenties who had recovered from COVID-19. The material sequenced was PBMCs or T cells enriched from blood (not recorded which).

DNA for the CDR3: TGCGCCAGCAGCGGAGGCACTGAAGCTTTCTTT. This sequence encodes CASSGGTEAFF. V and J are TRBV5-1 and TRBJ1-1; D is unclear. Trimming removed 4 bases at V and 4 bases at J, with 5 bases between. The CDR3 sequence is 11 residues long. Germline V gene data show CDR1 as SGHRS and CDR2 as YFSETQ.